The sequence of this TCR beta chain was determined in a study of PD-1 blockade in classical Hodgkin lymphoma. Study-wide results and limits: Exclusion was applied to patients who started nivolumab under 1 year after ASCT.

The time point was: cycle 4 day 1 (C4D1), after five to seven weeks of nivolumab. Every single patient, without exception, relapsed after autologous stem cell transplantation, and brentuximab vedotin exposure varied. Clones were read by immunoSEQ multiplex PCR, and TCRdb kept only the in-frame ones, dropping some. Here the sample spans 35,000 to 50,000 clones, just over 65% being singletons. As concerns this clone: Its antigen is not identified.

CDR3 length: 15 amino acids. The V and J ends lost 4 bases and 3 bases, in that order; junction bases with no gene match: 5. In germline, CDR1 is SGHTA, CDR2 FQGNSA. V usage is TRBV7-2 and J usage is TRBJ2-7, with 11 bases matching TRBD1. The sequence came from a human donor with classical Hodgkin lymphoma. The source was peripheral blood mononuclear cells (PBMCs), collected before the fourth cycle of nivolumab. DNA for the CDR3: TGTGCCAGCAGCTGGGACAGGGGGGGCTTCTACGAGCAGTACTTC. Its translation is CASSWDRGGFYEQYF.